This TCR beta chain originates from a study of T-cell reconstitution after alpha-beta-depleted transplantation in children. The TCRbeta library was prepared with unique molecular identifiers. Using its own MiXCR run on the PCR reads, TCRdb lists one record per CDR3 protein. The repertoire has about 610,000 distinct CDR3 sequences, more than 9% of them found once; the top ten carry roughly 4%. With 0 bases clipped from V and 6 bases from J, the junction kept 9 bases outside the gene matches. CDR1 is SGDLS, CDR2 YYNGEE, per germline. The length of the CDR3 is 16 residues. This clonotype was seen ten or more times.

The sample here was PBMCs from the stem cell graft donor, taken from the stem cell graft. This clonotype was sampled from a human donor who donated a stem cell graft to a child with acute myeloid leukemia. J is TRBJ2-7 and V is TRBV9; TRBD1 agrees at 10 bases. This chain's CDR3 is CASSVAPGQGTGEQYF. The CDR3 nucleotides are TGTGCCAGCAGCGTAGCCCCGGGACAGGGGACGGGCGAGCAGTACTTC. Variable domain in full (rest from reference TRBV9 and TRBJ2-7): DSGVTQTPKHLITATGQRVTLRCSPRSGDLSVYWYQQSLDQGLQFLIQYYNGEERAKGNILERFSAQQFPDLHSELNLSSLELGDSALYFCASSVAPGQGTGEQYFGPGTRLTVT.